A single sample gave rise to the 9 T cell receptor beta chains below, sequenced in a study of shared clonotypes between healthy human individuals. Sequencing was performed with immunoSEQ multiplex PCR; in TCRdb, only in-frame clones are kept and a portion is missing. Of approximately 2.4 million clones in the sample, 95% were seen once. Sequencing was done on a sample of naive CD4+ T cells sorted from blood. Subset meaning: CD45RA+ positively selected. All receptors come from a man aged 18 to 29 in good health.

About this clone itself: The sample carries other DNA sequences with the same CDR3. This chain links TRBV11-2 with TRBJ2-7; TRBD2 agrees at 14 bases. J gave up 0 bases and V 4 bases, and 2 bases lay outside the gene matches. Per the germline V gene, CDR1 is SGHAT and CDR2 is FQNNGV. The CDR3 contains 16 residues. CDR3 sequence reads: CASSSGLAGASYEQYF. The DNA of the CDR3 is TGTGCCAGCAGCTCGGGACTAGCGGGAGCCTCCTACGAGCAGTACTTC. The whole variable domain, filled in from reference TRBV11-2 and TRBJ2-7, reads EAGVAQSPRYKIIEKRQSVAFWCNPISGHATLYWYQQILGQGPKLLIQFQNNGVVDDSQLPKDRFSAERLKGVDSTLKIQPAKLEDSAVYLCASSSGLAGASYEQYFGPGTRLTVT.

The chain is built from TRBV4-1 and TRBJ2-5, with D perhaps matching TRBD1 or TRBD2 (5 bases each). The CDR3 is made up of 11 amino acids. Per the germline V gene, CDR1 is MGHRA and CDR2 is YSYEKL. V was trimmed by 0 bases and J by 13 bases, leaving 9 bases between them. As DNA, the CDR3 is TGCGCCAGCAGCCAAGACGGGACCAGGTACTTC. It yields the protein CASSQDGTRYF.

This clone was observed once. Other DNA sequences within the sample encode an identical CDR3. The chain combines TRBV28 with TRBJ1-5; the D is unclear. The length of the CDR3 is 12 residues. Trimming left V 6 bases short and J 2 bases short, with 5 bases between. CDR1 and CDR2 from the germline V gene are MDHEN and SYDVKM. The CDR3 coding sequence is TGTGCCAGCAGGGTGGGCAATCAGCCCCAGCATTTT. Translating gives CASRVGNQPQHF.

Turning to this clone: Additional DNA sequences in this sample encode the identical CDR3. The chain has TRBV2 and TRBJ2-7; either TRBD1 or TRBD2 may supply D (5 bases each). V was cut by 1 base and J by 6 bases, with 10 bases left in between. Germline-derived CDR1 and CDR2 are SNHLY and FYNNEI. The CDR3 length is 13 residues. CDR3 sequence: CASSEGTGGEQYF. In DNA, the CDR3 is TGTGCCAGCAGTGAAGGAACTGGGGGCGAGCAGTACTTC.

The rearrangement links TRBV11-2 to TRBJ2-2, with 7 bases identical to TRBD1. Germline CDR1 is SGHAT and CDR2 is FQNNGV. This CDR3 spans 15 amino acids. The junction had 7 bases not matched to a gene; V was cut back by 7 bases and J by 2 bases. In nucleotides, the CDR3 is TGTGCCAGCATTCCGGGACAGTTAAACACCGGGGAGCTGTTTTTT. Protein: CASIPGQLNTGELFF.

This chain connects TRBV6-4 to TRBJ2-7; TRBD1 might be the D (5 bases). The CDR3 extends over 13 amino acids. Looked up from germline, CDR1 is MRHNA and CDR2 is SNTAGT. The V and J ends lost 6 bases and 3 bases respectively, with 12 bases between them. The DNA of the CDR3 is TGTGCCAGCAGCGAAAGCACAGGCTACGAGCAGTACTTC. Protein sequence: CASSESTGYEQYF.

The chain uses TRBV2 and TRBJ1-4; possibly TRBD1 for D (5 bases). Germline CDR1 is SNHLY and CDR2 is FYNNEI. The V end was cut by 6 bases, the J end by 2 bases, with 16 bases between. The CDR3 extends over 16 amino acids. CDR3: CASRLQGNPTNEKLFF. CDR3 coding DNA: TGTGCCAGCAGACTTCAGGGTAATCCCACTAATGAAAAACTGTTTTTT.

V usage is TRBV4-2 and J usage is TRBJ1-6, with 7 bases aligning to TRBD1. CDR1 and CDR2 from the germline V gene are LGHNA and YNFKEQ. With V trimmed by 6 bases and J by 5 bases, 7 bases remained unmatched. The CDR3 spans 15 residues. The CDR3 DNA reads TGTGCCAGCAGTAGAGACAGGGCTGATAATTCACCCCTCCACTTT. It is translated as CASSRDRADNSPLHF.

CDR3 residues: CASSTGTSGRDTGELFF. CDR3 bases: TGCGCCAGCAGCACCGGGACTAGCGGGAGGGACACCGGGGAGCTGTTTTTT. The chain carries TRBV5-1 and TRBJ2-2; the match to TRBD2 covers 16 bases. Germline V CDR1 and CDR2: SGHRS, YFSETQ. This CDR3 has 17 amino acids. J was trimmed by 3 bases and V by 4 bases; bases with no gene match: 3.